This T cell receptor (beta chain) came from a study of T cells in Graves' hyperthyroidism and ophthalmopathy. This clonotype appeared a few times. Its specificity is unknown. There were TCR beta CDR3 regions amplified from RNA transcripts. A first-round RT-PCR of the TCR CDR3 used the HTBI primer set. One entry per CDR3 protein results from TCRdb running MiXCR on the multiplex PCR reads. The profile shows around 580,000 distinct CDR3 sequences, around 15% of them singletons. Study-wide results and caveats: Blood also showed most of the thyroid clonotypes that were expanded above 0.001.

Lactation, pregnancy, other autoimmune disease or uncontrolled infection led to exclusion of patients. V lost 7 bases, J lost 3 bases, and 10 bases stayed unmatched. The CDR3 spans 15 residues. The V gene's germline CDR1 is ENHRY and CDR2 SYGVKD. The genes are TRBV10-3 and TRBJ2-5; 8 positions agree with TRBD1. What was sequenced was blood. This TCR came from a woman between 18 and 29 years old with Graves' hyperthyroidism. The CDR3 coding sequence is TGTGCCATCACCGCTACGGACAGGGCTGAAGAGACCCAGTACTTC. Translation: CAITATDRAEETQYF.